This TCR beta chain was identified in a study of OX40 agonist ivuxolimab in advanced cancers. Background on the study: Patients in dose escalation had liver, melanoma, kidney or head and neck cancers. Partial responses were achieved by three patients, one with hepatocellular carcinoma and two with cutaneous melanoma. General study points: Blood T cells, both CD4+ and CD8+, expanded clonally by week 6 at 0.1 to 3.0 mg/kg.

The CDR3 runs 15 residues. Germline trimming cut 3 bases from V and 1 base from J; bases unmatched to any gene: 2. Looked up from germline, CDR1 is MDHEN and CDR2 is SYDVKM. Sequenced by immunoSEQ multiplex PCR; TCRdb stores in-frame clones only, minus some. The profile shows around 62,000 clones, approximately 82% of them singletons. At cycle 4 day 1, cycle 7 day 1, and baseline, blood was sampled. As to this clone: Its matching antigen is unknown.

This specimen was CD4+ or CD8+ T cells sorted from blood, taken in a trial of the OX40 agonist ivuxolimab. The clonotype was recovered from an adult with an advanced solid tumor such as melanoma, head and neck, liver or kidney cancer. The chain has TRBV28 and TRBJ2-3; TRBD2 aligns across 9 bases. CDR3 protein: CASSFLAGGTDTQYF. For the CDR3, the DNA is TGTGCCAGCAGTTTTTTAGCGGGGGGCACAGATACGCAGTATTTT.